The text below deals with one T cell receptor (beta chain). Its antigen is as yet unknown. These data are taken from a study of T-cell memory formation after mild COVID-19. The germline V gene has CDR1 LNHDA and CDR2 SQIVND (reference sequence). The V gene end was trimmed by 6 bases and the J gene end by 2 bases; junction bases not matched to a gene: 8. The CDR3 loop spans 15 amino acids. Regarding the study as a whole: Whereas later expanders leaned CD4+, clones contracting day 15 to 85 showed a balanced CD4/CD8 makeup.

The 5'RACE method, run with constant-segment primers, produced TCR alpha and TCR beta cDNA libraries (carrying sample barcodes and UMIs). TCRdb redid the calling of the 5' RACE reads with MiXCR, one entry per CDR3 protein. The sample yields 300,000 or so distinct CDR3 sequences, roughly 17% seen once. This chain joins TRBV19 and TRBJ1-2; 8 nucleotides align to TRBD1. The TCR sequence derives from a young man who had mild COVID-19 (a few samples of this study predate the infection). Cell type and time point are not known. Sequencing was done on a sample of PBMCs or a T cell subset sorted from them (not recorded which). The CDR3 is CASRAFWTGNYGYTF. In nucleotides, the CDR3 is TGTGCCAGTAGGGCTTTTTGGACAGGGAACTATGGCTACACCTTC.